This T cell receptor (beta chain) was observed in a study of a mutant IDH1 vaccine in newly diagnosed glioma. Study-level background: Once 4-6 weeks had passed after radiotherapy alone, vaccination started, or it started with temozolomide cycles.

Details on this clone: Its target is unknown.

The germline V gene has CDR1 MGHRA and CDR2 YSYEKL. The CDR3 totals 19 residues. V was pared by 4 bases and J by 0 bases, with 8 bases of the junction left unmatched. The time point: week 23, last vaccination. Every vaccination contained 300 ug of the mutant IDH1 20-mer peptide and was paired with topical imiquimod. Only in-frame clones appear in the TCRdb table, and some are missing; sequencing was by immunoSEQ multiplex PCR. The data show roughly 45,000 clones, about 81% seen once. Sample: PBMCs, taken from a glioma patient whose treatment included an IDH1 peptide vaccine. This clonotype was obtained from a woman aged 18-35 years with glioma. Some clones in this sample may be carry-over from other donors' samples. The chain carries TRBV4-1 and TRBJ2-5; 16 nucleotides line up with TRBD2. The CDR3 DNA is TGCGCCAGCAGCCGTGGCCCGGGACTAGCGGGAGGGTACCAAGAGACCCAGTACTTC. Its protein is CASSRGPGLAGGYQETQYF.